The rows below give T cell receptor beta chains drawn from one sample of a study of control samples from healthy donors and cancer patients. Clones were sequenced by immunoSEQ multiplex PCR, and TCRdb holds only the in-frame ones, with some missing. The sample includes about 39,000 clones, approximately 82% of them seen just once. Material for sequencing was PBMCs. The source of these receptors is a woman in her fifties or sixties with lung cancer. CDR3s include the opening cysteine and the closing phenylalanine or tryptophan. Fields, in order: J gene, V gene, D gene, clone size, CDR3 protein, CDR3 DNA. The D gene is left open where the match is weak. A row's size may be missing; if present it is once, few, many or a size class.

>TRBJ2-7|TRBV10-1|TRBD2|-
CASSAAGGTYEQYF
TGCGCCAGCAGTGCCGCGGGGGGCACCTACGAGCAGTACTTC
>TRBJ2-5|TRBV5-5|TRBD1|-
CASSGQGGETQYF
TGTGCCAGCAGCGGACAGGGTGGGGAGACCCAGTACTTC
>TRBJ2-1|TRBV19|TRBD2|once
CATRGLAGFNEQFF
TGTGCCACCCGCGGACTAGCGGGATTTAATGAGCAGTTCTTC
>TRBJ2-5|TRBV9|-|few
CASSVAEGRETQYF
TGTGCCAGCAGCGTAGCAGAAGGACGAGAGACCCAGTACTTC
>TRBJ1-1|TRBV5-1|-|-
CASTGNRDTEAFF
TGCGCCAGCACCGGGAACAGGGACACTGAAGCTTTCTTT
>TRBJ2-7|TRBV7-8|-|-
CASSSGPGGEQYF
TGTGCCAGCAGCTCGGGGCCTGGCGGCGAGCAGTACTTC
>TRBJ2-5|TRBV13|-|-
CASSVGQPEEETQYF
TGTGCCAGCAGCGTCGGACAGCCGGAAGAGGAGACCCAGTACTTC
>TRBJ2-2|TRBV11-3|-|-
CASSSYRLAGELFF
TGTGCCAGCAGCTCATACCGACTAGCCGGGGAGCTGTTTTTT
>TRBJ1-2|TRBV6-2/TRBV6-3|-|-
CASSVDSSNYGYTF
TGTGCCAGCAGTGTAGACAGCTCCAACTATGGCTACACCTTC
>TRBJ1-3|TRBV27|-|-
CATKSGGSGPSGNTIYF
TGTGCCACCAAGTCCGGCGGGTCAGGACCCTCTGGAAACACCATATATTTT
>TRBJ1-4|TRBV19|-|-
CASRGLATNEKLFF
TGTGCCAGTAGAGGCCTTGCAACTAATGAAAAACTGTTTTTT
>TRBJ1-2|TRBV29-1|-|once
CSVSGGEIANYGYTF
TGCAGCGTCTCGGGGGGTGAGATAGCTAACTATGGCTACACCTTC
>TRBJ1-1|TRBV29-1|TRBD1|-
CSAQGGSTEAFF
TGCAGCGCCCAGGGGGGGAGTACTGAAGCTTTCTTT
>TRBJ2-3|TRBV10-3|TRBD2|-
CAIGGLAADTQYF
TGTGCCATCGGTGGACTAGCCGCAGATACGCAGTATTTT
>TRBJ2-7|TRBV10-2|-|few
CASSLTYYEQYF
TGCGCCAGCAGCCTCACTTATTACGAGCAGTACTTC
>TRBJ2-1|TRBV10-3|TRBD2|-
CAIRTSGVDNEQFF
TGTGCCATCCGAACTAGCGGAGTTGACAATGAGCAGTTCTTC
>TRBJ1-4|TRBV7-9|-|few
CASSLSEGIHEKLFF
TGTGCCAGCAGCTTGAGTGAGGGGATCCATGAAAAACTGTTTTTT